These T cell receptor beta chains were read from a single sample in a study of blood T cells in healthy people across ages. TCRdb re-analysed the 5' RACE reads in MiXCR, keeping a single row per CDR3 protein. This table has about 1.4 million distinct CDR3 sequences, around 59% appearing once. Sample: blood. These receptors were collected from a young man in good health. The CDR3 runs from the conserved cysteine through the conserved F or W. Each record gives: clone size, V gene, J gene, D gene, CDR3 DNA, CDR3 protein. A D gene is named only where the DNA matches it firmly. For some rows the clone size is stated as once, few or many, or as a class when expanded; others skip it.

-	TRBV12-3/TRBV12-4	TRBJ2-1	-	TGTGCCAGCACACCAATAGGGGCTGGTGAGCAGTTCTTC	CASTPIGAGEQFF
-	TRBV20-1	TRBJ2-3	-	TGCAGTGCTAACATACTAGAGGGGGATACGCAGTATTTT	CSANILEGDTQYF
-	TRBV4-3	TRBJ2-3	TRBD1	TGCGCCAGCAGCCAAGACGCAGGGGGTTACGAAAATACGCAGTATTTT	CASSQDAGGYENTQYF
-	TRBV4-1	TRBJ2-3	-	TGCGCCAGCAGCCACCCAAGGGGGGACACAGATACGCAGTATTTT	CASSHPRGDTDTQYF
-	TRBV6-6	TRBJ1-1	-	TGTGCCAGCAGTTATCACGCGGGCATGAACACTGAAGCTTTCTTT	CASSYHAGMNTEAFF
-	TRBV29-1	TRBJ2-5	-	TGCAGCGTTGAAAGTCCGGGGGAGACCCAGTACTTC	CSVESPGETQYF
-	TRBV4-3	TRBJ1-6	-	TGCGCCAGCAGCCAAGACCGCATCCAGGGGCTCAGGTCACCCCTCCACTTT	CASSQDRIQGLRSPLHF
-	TRBV20-1	TRBJ2-1	TRBD2	TGCAGTGCCTTTTCTAGCGGTTGGCACAATGAGCAGTTCTTC	CSAFSSGWHNEQFF
-	TRBV28	TRBJ1-4	-	TGTGCCAGCAGTCCCCCCGGGGGCGGGGGTAATGAAAAACTGTTTTTT	CASSPPGGGGNEKLFF
-	TRBV12-3/TRBV12-4	TRBJ2-3	-	TGTGCCAGCAGCTGGGGGACACACGCCGGAACAGATACGCAGTATTTT	CASSWGTHAGTDTQYF
-	TRBV29-1	TRBJ2-1	-	TGCAGCGTTTTAGCAAGCTCCTACAATGAGCAGTTCTTC	CSVLASSYNEQFF
-	TRBV12-3/TRBV12-4	TRBJ2-5	-	TGTGCCAGCAGCCCCCATGACGGACCAAGGAGGTATGAGCAGTACTTC	CASSPHDGPRRYEQYF
few	TRBV29-1	TRBJ1-4	-	TGCAGCGTGAGAGAACAGGCAACTAATGAAAAACTGTTTTTT	CSVREQATNEKLFF
-	TRBV9	TRBJ2-2	-	TGTGCCAGCAAGACACTCAACACCGGGGAGCTGTTTTTT	CASKTLNTGELFF
-	TRBV20-1	TRBJ1-6	TRBD1	TGCAGTGCTCCCAATTTTGACAGGGTTGATTCACCCCTCCACTTT	CSAPNFDRVDSPLHF
-	TRBV13	TRBJ2-5	TRBD1	TGTGCCAGCAGCCGGGGACAGGGAAAAGAGACCCAGTACTTC	CASSRGQGKETQYF
-	TRBV15	TRBJ2-7	TRBD1	TGTGCCACCAGCCCAGAGCAGGGGGCTACCTCCTACGAGCAGTACTTC	CATSPEQGATSYEQYF
-	TRBV24-1	TRBJ2-2	-	TGTGCCACCAGTGACCCAGGGATCGGGGAGCTGTTTTTT	CATSDPGIGELFF
-	TRBV29-1	TRBJ2-5	-	TGCAGCGTTGAGGACTACCAGGGAGAGACCCAGTACTTC	CSVEDYQGETQYF
once	TRBV29-1	TRBJ1-1	-	TGCAGCGTCCGCAGGGTCCGGGTCGCCGGGGACACTGAAGCTTTCTTT	CSVRRVRVAGDTEAFF
-	TRBV3-1	TRBJ2-3	TRBD1	TGTGCCAGCAGCCTTGGACAGGGGAACACAGATACGCAGTATTTT	CASSLGQGNTDTQYF
-	TRBV4-2	TRBJ2-7	-	TGTGCCAGCAGCCAAGAAGACTCCACCTACGAGCAGTACTTC	CASSQEDSTYEQYF
-	TRBV9	TRBJ1-1	-	TGTGCCAGCGTCGGGGTAATGAACACTGAAGCTTTCTTT	CASVGVMNTEAFF
few	TRBV4-1	TRBJ2-7	TRBD2	TGCGCCAGCAGCCAAGCCAGGGGTAGCGGGAGGTTCTACGAGCAGTACTTC	CASSQARGSGRFYEQYF
-	TRBV6-6	TRBJ2-7	TRBD1	TGTGCCAGCAAATCGGGACAGACCTACGAGCAGTACTTC	CASKSGQTYEQYF
-	TRBV4-1	TRBJ2-7	-	TGCGTCAGCAGCCAAGACACATCGGCTAGCGAGATGAACTACGAGCAGTACTTC	CVSSQDTSASEMNYEQYF
few	TRBV28	TRBJ1-5	-	TGTGCCAGCTCGAGTCAGCCCCAGCATTTT	CASSSQPQHF
-	TRBV6-6	TRBJ2-7	-	TGTGCCAGCAGTTACGAGCCAGCTACCTACGAGCAGTACTTC	CASSYEPATYEQYF
-	TRBV5-1	TRBJ2-1	TRBD2	TGCGCCAGCAGCTTGGAACTAGCGGGAGAGGGGCCCTACAATGAGCAGTTCTTC	CASSLELAGEGPYNEQFF
-	TRBV5-1	TRBJ2-7	-	TGCGCCAGCAGCCGCCCGGGGAGTAATCACGAGCAGTACTTC	CASSRPGSNHEQYF
few	TRBV25-1	TRBJ1-2	-	TGTGCCAGCAGTGGTATCAGAAACTATGGCTACACCTTC	CASSGIRNYGYTF
-	TRBV3-1	TRBJ2-3	-	TGTGCCAGCAGCCAGGGCAGAACACGGGATACGCAGTATTTT	CASSQGRTRDTQYF
-	TRBV3-1	TRBJ2-7	-	TGTGCCAGCTGCTCCACGATAACCTACGAGCAGTACTTC	CASCSTITYEQYF
-	TRBV13	TRBJ1-4	-	TGTGCCAGCAGCCTATCGGGAGGTTATAATGAAAAACTGTTTTTT	CASSLSGGYNEKLFF
-	TRBV11-2	TRBJ2-7	TRBD1	TGTGCCAGCAGCCCGGGACAGAGAAACATGCAGTACTTC	CASSPGQRNMQYF
-	TRBV2	TRBJ2-7	-	TGTGCCAGCAGTGAGGTCGCGGGTGCCGAGTACTACGAGCAGTACTTC	CASSEVAGAEYYEQYF
-	TRBV10-3	TRBJ2-1	-	TGTGCCATCTGGACTAACTCCTACAATGAGCAGTTCTTC	CAIWTNSYNEQFF
few	TRBV12-3/TRBV12-4	TRBJ2-2	TRBD2	TGTGCCAGCAGCGCTACCATCTCAGGGAGGGCGTTTTGGGAGCTGTTTTTT	CASSATISGRAFWELFF
-	TRBV2	TRBJ2-5	-	TGTGCCAAACAGGTTGAGGAGACCCAGTACTTC	CAKQVEETQYF
-	TRBV4-1	TRBJ2-1	-	TGCGCCAGCAGAGGTCAGGGAGATGAGCAGTTCTTC	CASRGQGDEQFF
once	TRBV20-1	TRBJ1-2	-	TGCAGTGCTAGAGAACCCGGGAATGGCTACACCTTC	CSAREPGNGYTF
few	TRBV3-1	TRBJ2-4	-	TGTGCCAGCAGCCAAGATTTTGGCCCAAACATTCAGTACTTC	CASSQDFGPNIQYF
-	TRBV7-2	TRBJ2-6	-	TGTGCCAGCAACTTATCGACAGATCGGGCCAACGTCCTGACTTTC	CASNLSTDRANVLTF
-	TRBV20-1	TRBJ2-5	-	TGCAGTGCTAGAGATTTGCGGGGATCGGAGACCCAGTACTTC	CSARDLRGSETQYF
-	TRBV4-1	TRBJ2-7	TRBD1	TGCGCCAGCAGCCAAGGACCGGGACAGGTATTTGACGAGCAGTACTTC	CASSQGPGQVFDEQYF
-	TRBV6-1	TRBJ1-4	TRBD1	TGTGCCAGCAGTGACAGGGGGCTGGTTAATGAAAAACTGTTTTTT	CASSDRGLVNEKLFF
few	TRBV21-1	TRBJ2-7	-	TGTGCCAATTCCACCGGGACTAGCGTCTACGAGCAGTACTTC	CANSTGTSVYEQYF
-	TRBV29-1	TRBJ2-7	-	TGCAGCGTTGTAGATCTCTACGAGCAGTACTTC	CSVVDLYEQYF
-	TRBV10-3	TRBJ1-2	-	TGTGCCATCAGGCGCGGCGTAGCTAACTATGGCTACACCTTC	CAIRRGVANYGYTF
-	TRBV9	TRBJ1-5	-	TGTGCCAGCAGCGGAGGACGGGATCAGCCCCAGCATTTT	CASSGGRDQPQHF
-	TRBV20-1	TRBJ2-5	-	TGCAGTGCTAGCCCAGGAGCGGGGACCCAGTACTTC	CSASPGAGTQYF
-	TRBV2	TRBJ1-2	-	TGTGCCAGCAGTGAATTGGTAAACTATGGCTACACCTTC	CASSELVNYGYTF
-	TRBV7-9	TRBJ1-2	TRBD1	TGTGCCAGCAGCCCTGACAGGGCACGGGACTTTATTGGCTACACCTTC	CASSPDRARDFIGYTF
-	TRBV29-1	TRBJ2-7	TRBD2	TGCAGCTCTTTCCTTAGCGGGGGGGCTGTCTACAATGAGCAGTACTTC	CSSFLSGGAVYNEQYF
-	TRBV6-6	TRBJ1-5	-	TGTGCCAGCAGTTCGACAGGCTTAAATAAGCCCCAGCATTTT	CASSSTGLNKPQHF
-	TRBV6-5	TRBJ2-7	-	TGTGCCAGCAGTTACTCGGGGTTCTCCTACGAGCAGTACTTC	CASSYSGFSYEQYF
-	TRBV5-1	TRBJ2-7	-	TGCGCCAGCACTTCGCCTCCGGGGGTTTCGTACGAGCAGTACTTC	CASTSPPGVSYEQYF